The T cell receptor (beta chain) described here comes from a study of vaccination and CD4 T cells after COVID-19. The Oncomine TCR Beta short-read assay sequenced DNA from cultured CD4+ T cells. Cultured CD4+ T cells yielded the extracted genomic DNA. Using its own MiXCR run on the PCR reads, TCRdb lists one record per CDR3 protein. The table has 17,000 or so distinct CDR3 sequences, less than 70% seen once. Treatment defined: roughly nine-day PBMC culture with coronavirus spike peptide pools or control peptides (ViraFEST assay). On this clonotype: The target antigen is unknown.

The germline gives CDR1 DFQATT, CDR2 SNEGSKA (reference sequence). Trimming removed 5 bases from V and 3 bases from J, with 14 bases in between. The CDR3 extends over 13 amino acids. The TCR comes from a human donor who had recovered from COVID-19. This chain connects TRBV20-1 to TRBJ2-7; D unclear. The sequenced sample consisted of CD4+ T cells from blood, cultured in vitro. The DNA for the CDR3 is TGCAGTGCTTCCCGGACCGGTATCTACGAGCAGTACTTC. Translated, it gives CSASRTGIYEQYF.